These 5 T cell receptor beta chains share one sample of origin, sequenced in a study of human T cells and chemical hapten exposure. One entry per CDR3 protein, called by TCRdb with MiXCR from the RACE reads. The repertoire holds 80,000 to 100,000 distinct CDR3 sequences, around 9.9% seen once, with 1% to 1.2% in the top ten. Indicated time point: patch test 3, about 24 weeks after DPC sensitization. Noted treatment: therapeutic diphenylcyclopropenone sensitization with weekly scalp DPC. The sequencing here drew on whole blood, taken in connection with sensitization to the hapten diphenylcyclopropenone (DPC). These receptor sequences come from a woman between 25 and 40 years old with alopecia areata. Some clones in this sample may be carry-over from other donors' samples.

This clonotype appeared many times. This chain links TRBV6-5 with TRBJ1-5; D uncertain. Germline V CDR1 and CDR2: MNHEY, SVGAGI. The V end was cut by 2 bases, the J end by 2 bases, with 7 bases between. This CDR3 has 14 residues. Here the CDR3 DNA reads TGTGCCAGCAGTTACAATCGTGGCAATCAGCCCCAGCATTTT. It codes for CASSYNRGNQPQHF.

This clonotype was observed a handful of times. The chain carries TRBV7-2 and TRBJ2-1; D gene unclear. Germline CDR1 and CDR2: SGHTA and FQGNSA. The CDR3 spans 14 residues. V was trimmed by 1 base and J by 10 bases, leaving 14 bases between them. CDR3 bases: TGTGCCAGCAGCTTAGATCTGGGAAGACGAGAGCAGTTCTTC. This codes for CASSLDLGRREQFF.

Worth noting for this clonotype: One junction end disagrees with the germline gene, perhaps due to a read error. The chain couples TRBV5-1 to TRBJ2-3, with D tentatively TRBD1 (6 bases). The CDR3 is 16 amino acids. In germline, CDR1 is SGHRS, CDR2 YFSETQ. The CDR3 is CASCLEDRRSTDTQYF. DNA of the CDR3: TGCGCCAGCTGCTTAGAGGACAGACGAAGCACAGATACGCAGTATTTT.

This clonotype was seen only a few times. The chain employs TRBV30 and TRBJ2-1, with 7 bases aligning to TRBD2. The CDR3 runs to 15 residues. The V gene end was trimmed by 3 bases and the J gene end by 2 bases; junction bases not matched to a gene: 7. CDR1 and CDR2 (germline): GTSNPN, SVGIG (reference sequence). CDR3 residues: CAWRGGFSTYNEQFF. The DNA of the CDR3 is TGTGCCTGGAGGGGGGGGTTCAGCACCTACAATGAGCAGTTCTTC.

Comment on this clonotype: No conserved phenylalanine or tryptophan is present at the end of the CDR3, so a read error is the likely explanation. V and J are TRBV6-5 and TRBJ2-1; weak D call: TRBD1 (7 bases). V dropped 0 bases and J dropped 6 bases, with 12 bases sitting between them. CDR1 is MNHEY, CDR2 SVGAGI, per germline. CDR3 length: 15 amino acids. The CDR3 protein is CASSYSIQGGNEQFS. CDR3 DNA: TGTGCCAGCAGTTACTCGATCCAGGGGGGCAATGAGCAGTTCTCC.